This T cell receptor (beta chain) came from a study of blood T cell repertoires in COVID-19. About the research overall: Specimens from acute and convalescent COVID-19 originated in the United States, Italy and Spain. T cells, B-cell-depleted T cells, or PBMCs provided the cDNA or gDNA that served as material.

In the source study's methods: By means of reference gene primer amplification, nucleated cell counts were estimated. TCRdb's copy holds only in-frame clones and misses some; the assay was immunoSEQ multiplex PCR. V and J calls and clone size are copied from that table; D and trimming were computed from the DNA. The data contain under 300,000 clones, about 86% of them singletons. The trim removed 6 bases at V and 6 bases at J, leaving 12 bases unmatched. In germline, CDR1 is MGHDK, CDR2 SYGVNS. This CDR3 has 16 amino acids. The TCR originated in a woman aged 60-75 years with active or convalescent COVID-19. The chain employs TRBV25-1 and TRBJ2-2; 8 bases align to TRBD1. The sequenced sample consisted of peripheral blood. CDR3 sequence: CASRGPGQGRSGELFF. The CDR3 nucleotides read TGTGCCAGCAGAGGGCCCGGACAGGGAAGATCCGGGGAGCTGTTTTTT.